The present T cell receptor (beta chain) was sequenced within a study of T cells after yellow fever vaccination. This CDR3 is 14 amino acids long. With 2 bases removed from V and 5 bases from J, the gap between germline ends came to 14 bases. Germline V gene sequence: CDR1 GTSNPN, CDR2 SVGIG (reference sequence). TCRdb ran MiXCR on the 5' RACE reads and lists one entry per CDR3 protein. The sample shows 450,000 to 600,000 distinct CDR3 sequences, about a sixth of them seen only once. This clonotype was seen more than once but under ten times. The sequence was obtained from a young man who received the YFV17D yellow fever vaccine. Sequencing used PBMCs, obtained 5 days after the first yellow fever vaccination. The gene calls are TRBV30 and TRBJ2-3, with D unresolved. The CDR3 sequence is CAWSTGIGKDTQYF. The CDR3 DNA follows: TGTGCCTGGAGTACGGGCATAGGGAAAGATACGCAGTATTTT.